The TCR beta chain described here comes from a study of CD8+ T cells in alopecia areata. Study-wide context: Tofacitinib was taken orally by treated patients, and the dose was 5 to 10 mg twice daily. A 6-month off-drug phase came after tofacitinib, which had lasted 6 to 18 months. Study results and caveats: Uncertain still, given a single nonresponder, is whether baseline CD8+ expansion links to response.

In each case, RNA was isolated and then reverse transcribed into cDNA as the sequencing template. Profiling relied on immunoSEQ multiplex PCR, and the TCRdb table lists in-frame clones only, not all of them. The sample records 200,000 to 250,000 clones, roughly 44% being singletons. This clone has just a few counts. No antigen is known for it. V lost 0 bases to trimming and J lost 5 bases; unmatched junction nucleotides: 16. The germline gives CDR1 ENHRY, CDR2 SYGVKD. CDR3 size: 18 residues. The treatment denotes: oral pan-JAK inhibitor, 5-10 mg twice daily. Both CD4+ and CD8+ T cells were separated by sorting PBMCs.

The specimen was CD4+ T cells sorted from blood, collected at approximately week 37, from a patient treated with tofacitinib. This TCR derives from a human donor with alopecia areata. The chain recombines TRBV10-3 with TRBJ2-7; 7 bases agree with TRBD2. The DNA for the CDR3 is TGTGCCATCAGTGAGTCGATCTCCGGGAGCGGGGAGGGAAACGAGCAGTACTTC. Amino acids: CAISESISGSGEGNEQYF.